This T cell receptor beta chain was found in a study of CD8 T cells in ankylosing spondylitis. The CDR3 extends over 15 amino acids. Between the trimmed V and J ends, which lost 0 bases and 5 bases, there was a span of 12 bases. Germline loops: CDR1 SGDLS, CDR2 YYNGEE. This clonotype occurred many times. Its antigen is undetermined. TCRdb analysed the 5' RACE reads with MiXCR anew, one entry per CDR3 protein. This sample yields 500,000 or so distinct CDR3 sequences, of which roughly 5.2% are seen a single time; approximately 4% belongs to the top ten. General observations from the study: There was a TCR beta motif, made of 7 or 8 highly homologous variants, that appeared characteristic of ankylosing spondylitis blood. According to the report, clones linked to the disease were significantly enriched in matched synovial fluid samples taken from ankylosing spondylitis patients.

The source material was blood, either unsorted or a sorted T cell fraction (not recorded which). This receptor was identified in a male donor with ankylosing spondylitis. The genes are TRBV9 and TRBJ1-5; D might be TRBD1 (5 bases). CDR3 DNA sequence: TGTGCCAGCAGCGTAGGGGCAGGGAAGTATCAGCCCCAGCATTTT. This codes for CASSVGAGKYQPQHF. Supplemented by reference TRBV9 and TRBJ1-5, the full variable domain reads DSGVTQTPKHLITATGQRVTLRCSPRSGDLSVYWYQQSLDQGLQFLIQYYNGEERAKGNILERFSAQQFPDLHSELNLSSLELGDSALYFCASSVGAGKYQPQHFGDGTRLSIL.